The TCR beta chain under discussion was sequenced for a study of CD8+ T cells in alopecia areata (dated by TCRdb to 2016 to 2018). Some background on the complete study: The treated patients took part in an open-label pilot trial in which moderate-to-severe alopecia areata was treated with oral tofacitinib at 5 to 10 mg twice daily. Patients stayed on tofacitinib for 6 to 18 months and then had 6 months of follow-up off drug so that delayed response and recurrence could be assessed. The SALT score, which quantifies the percentage of affected scalp surface area, was used to measure disease severity in treated patients. In both human patients and the C3H/HeJ mouse model, the study applied high-throughput TCRbeta sequencing to look at T cell clonal expansion in alopecia areata. On the human side, TCRbeta sequencing was run on scalp tissue and on sorted CD4+ and CD8+ peripheral blood T cells from healthy controls and from alopecia areata patients with either patchy or totalis/universalis disease. Biopsies were taken from tofacitinib-treated patients at baseline and again at 4 and 24 weeks into treatment, and several of those patients also had a later scalp biopsy. Scalp clonality was compared across normal scalp (n=4), patchy alopecia areata scalp (n=8), and alopecia totalis/universalis scalp (n=8). RNA came from the PAXgene miRNA kit for fixed scalp, the miRNeasy kit for PBMCs, and the RNeasy kit for mouse skin. immunoSEQ multiplex PCR using 35 Vbeta forward primers and 13 Jbeta reverse primers was used to amplify TCRbeta CDR3 regions. Broad study findings and their caveats: Scalp clonality and the number of expanded CD8+ clones among the top 100 scalp clones were significantly decreased by tofacitinib. Because the treated cohort was small and had only one nonresponder, larger studies are needed to examine links between baseline CD8+ expansion and response. Shared TCR sequences between patients were less evident than in mice, which may be partly attributable to HLA diversity in the patient population. Higher clonality and more expanded CD8+ clones were observed in lesional scalp than in normal scalp, particularly in alopecia totalis/universalis, a finding suggestive of antigenic drive. Unlike mouse skin, which is dominated by gammadelta T cells, normal human skin has resident alphabeta T cells that are also sequenced, and this complicates analysis of the scalp TCR repertoire. Many expanded lesional clones persisted in scalp and blood during tofacitinib treatment, which may partly explain relapse after stopping treatment.

In the paper's terms, the treatment or condition label means: oral pan-JAK inhibitor, 5-10 mg twice daily. Peripheral blood and lesional scalp punch biopsies were obtained from patients with alopecia areata. After PBMCs were isolated by density centrifugation and stained for CD3, CD4 and CD8, a FACSAria was used to sort CD4+ and CD8+ T cells. Worth noting for this clone: The antigen this receptor binds is unknown. Base qualities are not at hand, and no much larger clone is one base apart.

The library was made by the immunoSEQ multiplex PCR assay. RNA was extracted from all samples and reverse transcribed into cDNA, which served as template for TCR sequencing. SuperScript III was used for first-strand cDNA synthesis, primed with a 2:1 mix of oligo-dT and random hexamers. Amplification bias was assessed with a synthetic immune receptor repertoire, and residual bias was removed computationally. The paper's processing steps were these. After raw reads were preprocessed to remove errors, the CDR3 was defined following IMGT conventions as running from the conserved cysteine to phenylalanine. Clonality was calculated as 1 minus Shannon entropy normalized by log2 of the number of productive unique TCRs. Scalp TCRbeta sequences were cross-referenced with sorted blood CD4 and CD8 repertoires so that the CD4 or CD8 identity of scalp clones could be inferred. In its TCRdb copy, this immuneACCESS table keeps in-frame sequences only and misses some clones. Where compared with another copy, unresolved V genes explain less than half of these, and the others have no known cause. Clone size and the V and J calls come from that table; the DNA yielded D and trimming. This sample lists under 250,000 clones; approximately 67% were detected once. The ten largest make up more than 0.95% of the sample.

The specimen was CD4+ T cells sorted from blood, collected at roughly week 45, from a patient treated with tofacitinib. The sequence derives from a human donor with alopecia areata.

The CDR3 protein: CASSLRSGRGGTDTQYF. The DNA sequence reads TGCGCCAGCAGCCTAAGATCAGGGAGAGGAGGCACAGATACGCAGTATTTT. The chain joins TRBV4-1 to TRBJ2-3; the D gene is possibly TRBD1 or TRBD2, with 5 bases matching each. V was cut back by 4 bases and J by 1 base, leaving a gap of 18 bases between them. Reading from cysteine to phenylalanine, the CDR3 counts 17 amino acids. Only the CDR3 part of the read is kept: 51 bases, read in frame from the first base. Looking up the germline V gene yields CDR1 MGHRA and CDR2 YSYEKL.